The rows below give T cell receptor beta chains drawn from one sample of a study of OX40 agonist ivuxolimab in advanced cancers. Sequencing used immunoSEQ multiplex PCR; TCRdb keeps in-frame clones, though not all of them. The table records about 53,000 clones, more than 70% of them present only once. The sample consisted of CD4+ or CD8+ T cells sorted from blood, taken in a trial of the OX40 agonist ivuxolimab. The origin of the receptors is an adult with an advanced solid tumor such as melanoma, head and neck, liver or kidney cancer. Each CDR3 is given with its conserved first and last residue. A D gene is named only where the DNA matches it firmly. Clone size is stated in some rows and not others, as once, few, many or a class when expanded.

CDR3 DNA	CDR3 protein	V gene	clone size	J gene	D gene
TGTGCCAGCTCGCCCCAGGGGGGGGCGGGGGAGCAGTACTTC	CASSPQGGAGEQYF	TRBV18	-	TRBJ2-7	-
TGTGCCAGCAGCTTCGGGCGGCAGTTCCTCATGAACACTGAAGCTTTCTTT	CASSFGRQFLMNTEAFF	TRBV5-4	-	TRBJ1-1	-
TGCGCCAGCAGTCAGGAGGGGACCGACACTGAAGCTTTCTTT	CASSQEGTDTEAFF	TRBV23-1	-	TRBJ1-1	-
TGCGCCAGCAGCCACATGAACACTGAAGCTTTCTTT	CASSHMNTEAFF	TRBV4-1	-	TRBJ1-1	-
TGTGCCTGCAGACAGGGTGTGAGAGGCTACACCTTC	CACRQGVRGYTF	TRBV30	once	TRBJ1-2	TRBD1
TGTGCCAGCAGCCCCCCCAGCGGGAGGTATACCTACGAGCAGTACTTC	CASSPPSGRYTYEQYF	TRBV5-6	-	TRBJ2-7	TRBD2
TGCGCCAGCAGCCAGGGGGGGCACAATCAGCCCCAGCATTTT	CASSQGGHNQPQHF	TRBV4-1	once	TRBJ1-5	-
TGTGCCAGTAGTGTGGGACAGGGGGTAGAGACCCAGTACTTC	CASSVGQGVETQYF	TRBV19	-	TRBJ2-5	TRBD1
TGTGCCAGCAGTTTAAGAGTCTCCTATAATTCACCCCTCCACTTT	CASSLRVSYNSPLHF	TRBV27	once	TRBJ1-6	-
TGCAGCGTGGGTAAGGACAGGGGTTCCTACGAGCAGTACTTC	CSVGKDRGSYEQYF	TRBV29-1	few	TRBJ2-7	TRBD1